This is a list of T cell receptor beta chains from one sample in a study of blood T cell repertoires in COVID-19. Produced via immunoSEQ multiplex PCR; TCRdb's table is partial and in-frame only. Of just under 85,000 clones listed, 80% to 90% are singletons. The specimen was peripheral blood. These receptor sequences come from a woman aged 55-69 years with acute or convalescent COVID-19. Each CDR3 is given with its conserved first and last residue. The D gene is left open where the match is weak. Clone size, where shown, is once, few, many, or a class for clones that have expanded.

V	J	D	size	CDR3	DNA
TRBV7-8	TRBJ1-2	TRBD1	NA	CASSSRTGGAHYGYTF	TGTGCCAGCAGCTCAAGGACAGGGGGCGCCCACTATGGCTACACCTTC
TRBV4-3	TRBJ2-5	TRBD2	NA	CASSRTLTSGQETQYF	TGCGCCAGCAGCCGAACATTAACTAGCGGCCAAGAGACCCAGTACTTC
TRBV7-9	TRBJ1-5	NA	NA	CASSLVVGLGRINQPQHF	TGTGCCAGCAGCTTAGTTGTGGGACTAGGACGGATCAATCAGCCCCAGCATTTT
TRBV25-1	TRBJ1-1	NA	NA	CASSEYQEGTEAFF	TGTGCCAGCAGTGAATATCAGGAGGGTACGGAAGCTTTCTTT
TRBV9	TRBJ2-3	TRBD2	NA	CASSVGLAGGPGTQYF	TGTGCCAGCAGCGTCGGACTAGCGGGAGGGCCAGGGACGCAGTATTTT
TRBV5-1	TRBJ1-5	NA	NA	CASSLSPRGDSNQPQHF	TGCGCCAGCAGCTTGAGTCCCAGGGGCGATAGCAATCAGCCCCAGCATTTT
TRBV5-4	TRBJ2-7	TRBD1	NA	CASSPTAGTGGYEQYF	TGTGCCAGCAGCCCGACCGCCGGGACAGGGGGATACGAGCAGTACTTC
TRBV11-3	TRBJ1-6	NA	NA	CASRGGSSYNSPLHF	TGTGCCAGCAGAGGAGGAAGCTCCTATAATTCACCCCTCCACTTT
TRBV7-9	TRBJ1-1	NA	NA	CASSLGSGVSEAFF	TGTGCCAGCAGCTTAGGATCGGGGGTCAGTGAAGCTTTCTTT
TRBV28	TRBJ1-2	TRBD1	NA	CASSLQGGYGYTF	TGTGCCAGCAGTTTACAGGGGGGATATGGCTACACCTTC
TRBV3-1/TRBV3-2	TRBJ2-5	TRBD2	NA	CASRPSGTSGRGQYF	TGTGCCAGCAGACCCAGTGGGACTAGCGGGAGGGGCCAGTACTTC
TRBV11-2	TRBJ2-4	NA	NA	CASSLPRQGSWAKNIQYF	TGTGCCAGCAGCTTACCCCGCCAGGGGTCATGGGCCAAAAACATTCAGTACTTC
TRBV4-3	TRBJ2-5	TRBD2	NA	CASSQGGSGGFQETQYF	TGCGCCAGCAGCCAAGGGGGTAGCGGGGGATTTCAAGAGACCCAGTACTTC
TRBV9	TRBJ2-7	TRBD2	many	CASSPLGSGLDLYEQYF	TGTGCCAGCAGCCCTCTGGGATCGGGACTAGATCTCTACGAGCAGTACTTC
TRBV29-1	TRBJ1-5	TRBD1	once	CSVTGGSTNQPQHF	TGCAGCGTAACAGGGGGGTCCACGAATCAGCCCCAGCATTTT
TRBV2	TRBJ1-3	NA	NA	CASIIDTAGNTIYF	TGTGCCAGCATCATAGACACGGCTGGAAACACCATATATTTT
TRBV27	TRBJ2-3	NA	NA	CASSLTVEPDTQYF	TGTGCCAGCAGTTTAACGGTAGAACCAGATACGCAGTATTTT
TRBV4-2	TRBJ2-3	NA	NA	CASSQEGGDTQYF	TGTGCCAGCAGCCAAGAGGGGGGAGATACGCAGTATTTT
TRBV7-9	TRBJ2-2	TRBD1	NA	CASVPGQGNTGELFF	TGTGCCAGTGTCCCGGGACAGGGAAACACCGGGGAGCTGTTTTTT
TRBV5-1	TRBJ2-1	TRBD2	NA	CASSAIPLAEYNEQFF	TGCGCCAGCAGCGCGATACCACTAGCGGAGTACAATGAGCAGTTCTTC
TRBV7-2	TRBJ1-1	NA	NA	CASSLFGQMNTEAFF	TGTGCCAGCAGCTTATTCGGACAGATGAACACTGAAGCTTTCTTT
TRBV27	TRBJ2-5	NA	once	CASSLMREETQYF	TGTGCCAGCAGTTTAATGCGGGAAGAGACCCAGTACTTC
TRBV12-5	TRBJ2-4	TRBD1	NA	CASGLDGTGGIQYF	TGTGCTAGTGGTTTGGACGGGACAGGGGGCATTCAGTACTTC
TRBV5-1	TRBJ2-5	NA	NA	CASYLVEETQYF	TGCGCCAGCTATTTAGTGGAAGAGACCCAGTACTTC
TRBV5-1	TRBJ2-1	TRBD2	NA	CASSPLSAGAYNEQFF	TGCGCCAGCAGCCCACTGTCAGCGGGAGCTTACAATGAGCAGTTCTTC
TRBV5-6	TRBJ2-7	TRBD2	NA	CASSHIRSSSGRTNEQYF	TGTGCCAGCAGCCACATCCGCTCGTCTAGCGGGAGGACTAACGAGCAGTACTTC
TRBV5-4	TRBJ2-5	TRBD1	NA	CASSSWDREETQYF	TGTGCCAGCAGCTCTTGGGACAGGGAAGAGACCCAGTACTTC
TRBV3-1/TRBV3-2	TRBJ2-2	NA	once	CASSQQGAMSTGELFF	TGTGCCAGCAGCCAACAAGGGGCTATGAGCACCGGGGAGCTGTTTTTT
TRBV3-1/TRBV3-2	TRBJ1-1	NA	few	CASSQVAAEAFF	TGTGCCAGCAGCCAAGTCGCAGCTGAAGCTTTCTTT
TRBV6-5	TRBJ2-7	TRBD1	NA	CASSYLATGGTHEQYF	TGTGCCAGCAGCTACCTAGCGACAGGGGGCACCCACGAGCAGTACTTC
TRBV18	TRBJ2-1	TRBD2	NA	CASSPAAGGGANEQFF	TGTGCCAGCTCACCAGCCGCCGGCGGGGGGGCCAATGAGCAGTTCTTC
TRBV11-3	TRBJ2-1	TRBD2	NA	CASSPQAGGTYNEQFF	TGTGCCAGCAGCCCACAAGCGGGAGGGACCTACAATGAGCAGTTCTTC
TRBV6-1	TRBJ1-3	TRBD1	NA	CASSGPGQGSVLSGNTIYF	TGTGCCAGCAGTGGTCCGGGACAGGGCTCCGTACTGAGTGGAAACACCATATATTTT
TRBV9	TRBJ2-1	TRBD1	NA	CASSSRDSQYNEQFF	TGTGCCAGCAGCAGCCGGGACAGCCAGTACAATGAGCAGTTCTTC
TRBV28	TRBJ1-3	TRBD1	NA	CASTLGGQGAGTIYF	TGTGCCAGCACCTTGGGCGGGCAGGGGGCAGGCACCATATATTTT
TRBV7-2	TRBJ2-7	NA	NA	CASSLGPRGEQYF	TGTGCCAGCAGCTTAGGCCCCCGGGGCGAGCAGTACTTC
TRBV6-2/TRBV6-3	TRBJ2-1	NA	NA	CASSYPSTPISYNEQFF	TGTGCCAGCAGTTACCCGTCTACTCCTATCTCCTACAATGAGCAGTTCTTC
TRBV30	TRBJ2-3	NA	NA	CAWSDGRYPDTQYF	TGTGCCTGGAGTGACGGGAGATACCCAGATACGCAGTATTTT
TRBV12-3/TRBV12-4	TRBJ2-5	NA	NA	CASSLGTGNQYF	TGTGCCAGCAGTTTAGGGACTGGGAACCAGTACTTC
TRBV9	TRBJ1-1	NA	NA	CASSVRPGERAFF	TGTGCCAGCAGCGTAAGGCCAGGGGAGCGAGCTTTCTTT
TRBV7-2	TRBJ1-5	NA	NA	CASSADIQPQHF	TGTGCCAGCAGCGCGGACATCCAGCCCCAGCATTTT
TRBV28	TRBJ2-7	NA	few	CASGDSEQYF	TGTGCCAGTGGAGACAGCGAGCAGTACTTC
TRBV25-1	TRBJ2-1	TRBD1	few	CASRDRDSHEQFF	TGTGCCAGCCGGGACAGGGATTCGCATGAGCAGTTCTTC
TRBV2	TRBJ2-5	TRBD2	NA	CASSETSGGAKTQYF	TGTGCCAGCAGTGAAACCAGCGGGGGGGCGAAGACCCAGTACTTC
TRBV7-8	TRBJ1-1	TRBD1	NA	CASSLAGQSNTEAFF	TGTGCCAGCAGCTTAGCGGGACAGTCGAACACTGAAGCTTTCTTT
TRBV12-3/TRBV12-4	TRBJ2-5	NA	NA	CASSFPSETQYF	TGTGCCAGCAGTTTCCCTTCGGAGACCCAGTACTTC
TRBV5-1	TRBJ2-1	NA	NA	CASREGLDNEQFF	TGCGCCAGCAGGGAGGGTCTGGACAATGAGCAGTTCTTC
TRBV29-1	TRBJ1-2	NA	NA	CSVDPGSKGYTF	TGCAGCGTTGACCCGGGGTCAAAGGGCTACACCTTC